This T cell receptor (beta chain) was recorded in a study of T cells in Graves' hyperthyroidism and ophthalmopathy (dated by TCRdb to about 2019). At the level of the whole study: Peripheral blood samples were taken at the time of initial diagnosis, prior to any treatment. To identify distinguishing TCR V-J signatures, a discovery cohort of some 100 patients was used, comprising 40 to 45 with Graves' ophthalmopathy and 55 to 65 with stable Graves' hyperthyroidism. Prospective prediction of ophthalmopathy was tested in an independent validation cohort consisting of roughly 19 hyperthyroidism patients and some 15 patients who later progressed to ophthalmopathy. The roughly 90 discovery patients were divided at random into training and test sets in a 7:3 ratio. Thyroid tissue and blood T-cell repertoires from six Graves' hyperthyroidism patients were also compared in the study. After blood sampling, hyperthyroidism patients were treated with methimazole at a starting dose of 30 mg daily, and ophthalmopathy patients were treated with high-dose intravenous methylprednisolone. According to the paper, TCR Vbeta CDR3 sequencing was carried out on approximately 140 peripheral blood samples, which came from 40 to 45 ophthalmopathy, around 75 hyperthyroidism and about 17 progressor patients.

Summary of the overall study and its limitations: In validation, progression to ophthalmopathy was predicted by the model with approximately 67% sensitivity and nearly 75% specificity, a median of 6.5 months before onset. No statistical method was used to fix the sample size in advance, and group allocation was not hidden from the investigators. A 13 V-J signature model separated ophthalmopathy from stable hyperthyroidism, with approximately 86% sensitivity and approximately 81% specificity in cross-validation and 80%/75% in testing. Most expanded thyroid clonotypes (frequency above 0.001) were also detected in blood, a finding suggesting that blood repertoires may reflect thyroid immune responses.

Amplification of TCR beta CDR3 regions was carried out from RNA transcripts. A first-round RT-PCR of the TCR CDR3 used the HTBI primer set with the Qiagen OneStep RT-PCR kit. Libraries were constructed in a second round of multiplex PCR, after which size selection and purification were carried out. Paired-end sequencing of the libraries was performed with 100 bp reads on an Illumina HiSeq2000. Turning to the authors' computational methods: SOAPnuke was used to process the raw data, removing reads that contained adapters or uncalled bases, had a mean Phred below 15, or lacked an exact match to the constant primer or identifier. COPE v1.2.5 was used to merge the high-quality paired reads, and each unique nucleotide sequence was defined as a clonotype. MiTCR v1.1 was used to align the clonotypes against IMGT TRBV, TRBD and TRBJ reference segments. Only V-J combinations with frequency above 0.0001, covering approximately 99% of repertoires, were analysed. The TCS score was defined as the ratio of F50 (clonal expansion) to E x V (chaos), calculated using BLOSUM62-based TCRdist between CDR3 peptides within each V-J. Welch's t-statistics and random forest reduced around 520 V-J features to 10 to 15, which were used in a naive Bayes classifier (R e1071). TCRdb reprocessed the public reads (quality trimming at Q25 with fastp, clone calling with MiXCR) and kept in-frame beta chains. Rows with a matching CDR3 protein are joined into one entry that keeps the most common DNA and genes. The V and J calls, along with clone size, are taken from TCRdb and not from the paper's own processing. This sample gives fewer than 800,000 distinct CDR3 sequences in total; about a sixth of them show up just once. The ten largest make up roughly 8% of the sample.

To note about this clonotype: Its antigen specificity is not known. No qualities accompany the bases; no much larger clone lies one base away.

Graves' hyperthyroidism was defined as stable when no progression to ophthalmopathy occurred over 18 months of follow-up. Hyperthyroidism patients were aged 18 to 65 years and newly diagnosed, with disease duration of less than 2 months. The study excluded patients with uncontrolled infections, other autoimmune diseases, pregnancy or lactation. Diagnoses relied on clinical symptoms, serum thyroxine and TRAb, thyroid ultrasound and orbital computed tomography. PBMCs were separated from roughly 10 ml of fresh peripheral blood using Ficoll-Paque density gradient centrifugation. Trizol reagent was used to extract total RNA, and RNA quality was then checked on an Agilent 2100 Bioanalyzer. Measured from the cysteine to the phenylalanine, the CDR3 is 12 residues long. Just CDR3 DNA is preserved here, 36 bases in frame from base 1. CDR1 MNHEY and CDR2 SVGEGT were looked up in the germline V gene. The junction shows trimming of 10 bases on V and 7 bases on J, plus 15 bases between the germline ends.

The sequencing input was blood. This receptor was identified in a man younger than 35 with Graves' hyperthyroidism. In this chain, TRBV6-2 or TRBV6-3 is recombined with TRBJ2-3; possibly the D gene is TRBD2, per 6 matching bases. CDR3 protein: CATGTDSYTQYF. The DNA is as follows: TGTGCCACGGGGACTGACTCGTATACGCAGTATTTT.